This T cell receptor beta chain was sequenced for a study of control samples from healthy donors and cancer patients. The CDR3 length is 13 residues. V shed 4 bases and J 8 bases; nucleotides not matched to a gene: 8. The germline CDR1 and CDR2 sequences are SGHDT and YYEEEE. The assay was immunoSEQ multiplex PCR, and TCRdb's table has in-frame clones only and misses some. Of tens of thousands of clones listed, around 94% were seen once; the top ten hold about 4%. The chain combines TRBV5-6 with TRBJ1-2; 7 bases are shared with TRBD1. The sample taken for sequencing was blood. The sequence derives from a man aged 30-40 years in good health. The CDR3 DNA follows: TGTGCCAGCAGCGTGGCAGAGGGGGCAGGCTACACCTTC. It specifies CASSVAEGAGYTF.